This TCR beta chain was recovered during a study of OX40 agonist ivuxolimab in advanced cancers. Overall study findings and caveats: Fewer expanded clones were found on average in CD4+ than in CD8+ T cells.

Regarding this clone: Its target is unknown.

Trimming cost V 5 bases and J 1 base, with 14 bases left between them. Germline-derived CDR1 and CDR2 are SGHVS and FQNEAQ. This CDR3 spans 16 amino acids. Profiling relied on immunoSEQ multiplex PCR, and the TCRdb table lists in-frame clones only, not all of them. The sample contains approximately 100,000 clones, roughly nine tenths of which appear only once. The V and J genes are TRBV7-8 and TRBJ2-2; D possibly corresponds to TRBD1 (5 bases). The TCR sequence derives from an adult with an advanced solid tumor such as melanoma, head and neck, liver or kidney cancer. The specimen was CD4+ or CD8+ T cells sorted from blood, collected in a trial of the OX40 agonist ivuxolimab. DNA for the CDR3: TGTGCCAGCAGCGCCCGCCCTAGGGGGAACACCGGGGAGCTGTTTTTT. Its translation is CASSARPRGNTGELFF.